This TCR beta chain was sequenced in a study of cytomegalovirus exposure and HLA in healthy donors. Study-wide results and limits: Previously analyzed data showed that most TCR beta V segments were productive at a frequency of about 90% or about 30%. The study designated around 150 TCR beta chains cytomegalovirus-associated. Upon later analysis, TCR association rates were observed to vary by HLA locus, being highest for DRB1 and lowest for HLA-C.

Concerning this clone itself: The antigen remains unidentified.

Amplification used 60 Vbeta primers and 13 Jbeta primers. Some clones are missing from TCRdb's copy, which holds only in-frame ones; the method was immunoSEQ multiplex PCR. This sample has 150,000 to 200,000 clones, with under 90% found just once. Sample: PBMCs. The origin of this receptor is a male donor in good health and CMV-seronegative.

The CDR3 coding sequence is TGCGCCAGCAGCTTGGCGTGGCAAGCGGGAGGTGGCAATGAGCAGTTCTTC. Translated: CASSLAWQAGGGNEQFF. The chain employs TRBV5-1 and TRBJ2-1; 9 nucleotides line up with TRBD2. The V segment lost 0 bases and the J segment 6 bases; nucleotides outside the gene matches: 10. The CDR3 is made up of 17 amino acids. Germline values: CDR1 SGHRS, CDR2 YFSETQ.